Below, one T cell receptor beta chain is given with its context. Its antigen is unknown. This entry is derived from a study of vaccination effects on CD4 cells after COVID-19. Prior to sequencing, the ViraFEST assay stimulated PBMC with viral peptide pools, which expanded the antigen-specific CD4+ T cells. Following an approximately 11-day culture, CD4+ T cells were purified. Nucleocapsid antibodies were negative in the vaccine recipients, who had never had SARS-CoV-2 infection. Cultures of a few million PBMC per well contained roughly 9.4 IU/ml IL-2 plus 10 ug/ml peptides. Half-medium changes using IL-2 medium occurred on days 3 and 7. Overall study results and limits: In the study, convalescent patients were few, and early post-infection timepoints were absent.

CDR3 length: 13 amino acids. Germline CDR1 and CDR2: MNHNS and SASEGT. V lost 1 base and J lost 9, with 11 bases in between. Assay used: immunoSEQ multiplex PCR; TCRdb lists only in-frame clones, some missing. Here the sample spans 25,000 to 35,000 clones, over 70% being singletons. The chain couples TRBV6-1 to TRBJ2-3; D might be TRBD1 (5 bases). This sample comprised CD4+ T cells from PBMCs cultured with SARS-CoV-2 spike peptides, obtained before COVID-19 vaccination. The receptor was derived from a human donor who received a COVID-19 vaccine. CDR3: CASSEGQGQTQYF. The CDR3 DNA follows: TGTGCCAGCAGTGAAGGCCAGGGTCAGACGCAGTATTTT.